This T cell receptor (beta chain) emerged from a study of T cell changes during pregnancy in multiple sclerosis. At least ten counts were recorded for this clone. There are 15 residues in the CDR3. Germline CDR1 and CDR2: SGHTA and FQGTGA. V shed 0 bases, J shed 5 bases, and the junction held 3 bases outside the gene matches. Measured with immunoSEQ multiplex PCR; TCRdb has only the in-frame clones, and not every one. Of some 14,000 clones in the sample, roughly 84% were seen once. This rearrangement joins TRBV7-3 to TRBJ2-3; 9 nucleotides match TRBD2. The sample in question was CD8+ T cells from peripheral blood mononuclear cells, obtained after pregnancy. The sequence was obtained from a female donor in good health, enrolled as a control in a pregnancy study. The chain's CDR3 is CASSLTSGSKDTQYF. The CDR3 region has the DNA TGTGCCAGCAGCTTAACTAGCGGGAGTAAAGATACGCAGTATTTT.